The 29 T cell receptor beta chains below were found in one sample sequenced in a study of blood T cell repertoires in COVID-19. This table comes from immunoSEQ multiplex PCR, and its TCRdb copy is limited to in-frame clones, with some not included. The data hold around 100,000 clones, with around 84% observed a single time. Sequencing was done on a sample of peripheral blood. These receptors were taken from a human donor in a cohort sampled during active COVID-19.

Turning to this clone: One junction end does not reproduce the germline sequence, and a read error may be involved. This sequence joins TRBV6-5 and TRBJ2-3; no clear D gene. This CDR3 comprises 15 residues. Germline loops: CDR1 MNHEY, CDR2 SVGAGI. The CDR3 here is CASSDSPYPTDTQYF. CDR3 nucleotide sequence: TGTGCCAGCAGTGACTCCCCCTACCCCACAGATACGCAGTATTTT.

The chain combines TRBV6-5 with TRBJ2-7; the D gene is possibly TRBD2 (6 bases). Per germline, CDR1 MNHEY and CDR2 SVGAGI. The CDR3 length is 14 residues. The V gene lost 5 bases and the J gene lost 0 bases, with 11 bases spanning the gap. Here the CDR3 reads CASSPGLYSYEQYF. The CDR3 nucleotides are TGTGCCAGCAGTCCGGGACTCTACTCCTACGAGCAGTACTTC.

The chain recombines TRBV7-9 with TRBJ1-1; D uncertain. Germline V gene sequence: CDR1 SEHNR, CDR2 FQNEAQ (reference sequence). The CDR3 runs to 14 residues. The V end was cut by 1 base, the J end by 0 bases, with 6 bases between. DNA of the CDR3: TGTGCCAGCAGCTTAGTTACATTGAACACTGAAGCTTTCTTT. Translated, it gives CASSLVTLNTEAFF. Variable domain in full (rest from reference TRBV7-9 and TRBJ1-1): DTGVSQNPRHKITKRGQNVTFRCDPISEHNRLYWYRQTLGQGPEFLTYFQNEAQLEKSRLLSDRFSAERPKGSFSTLEIQRTEQGDSAMYLCASSLVTLNTEAFFGQGTRLTVV.

The J gene is TRBJ2-1, the V gene TRBV7-3; D remains ambiguous. The CDR3 covers 16 residues. Germline V gives CDR1 SGHTA, CDR2 FQGTGA. V was cut by 1 base and J by 0 bases, with 10 bases left in between. As DNA, the CDR3 is TGTGCCAGCAGCTTAAGGGCAGACACCTCCTACAATGAGCAGTTCTTC. Translation: CASSLRADTSYNEQFF.

The V gene is TRBV15, the J gene TRBJ2-1; 7 bases match TRBD2. Germline values: CDR1 LNHNV, CDR2 YYDKDF (reference sequence). The V gene end was trimmed by 0 bases and the J gene end by 0 bases; junction bases not matched to a gene: 5. The CDR3 length is 17 residues. The CDR3 loop reads CATSRELGEGSYNEQFF. CDR3 nucleotide sequence: TGTGCCACCAGCAGAGAATTGGGGGAGGGCTCCTACAATGAGCAGTTCTTC.

This clone was counted once. The chain uses TRBV28 and TRBJ2-6, with a weak D call TRBD1 (6 bases). This CDR3 is 16 amino acids long. The V gene's germline CDR1 is MDHEN and CDR2 SYDVKM. Between the trimmed V and J ends, which lost 6 bases and 4 bases, there was a span of 16 bases. CDR3: CASRPYTGNGANVLTF. DNA for the CDR3: TGTGCCAGCAGGCCATACACAGGGAACGGGGCCAACGTCCTGACTTTC. Looking up the rest from reference TRBV28 and TRBJ2-6 gives the full variable domain: DVKVTQSSRYLVKRTGEKVFLECVQDMDHENMFWYRQDPGLGLRLIYFSYDVKMKEKGDIPEGYSVSREKKERFSLILESASTNQTSMYLCASRPYTGNGANVLTFGAGSRLTVL.

The chain uses TRBV18 and TRBJ1-5; the D is unclear. The CDR3 totals 13 residues. V was shortened by 3 bases and J by 5 bases, with 8 bases between the two germline ends. The V gene's germline CDR1 is KGHSH and CDR2 LQKENI. CDR3 sequence reads: CASSPDGDQPQHF. The CDR3 bases are TGTGCCAGCTCACCCGACGGGGATCAGCCCCAGCATTTT.

The chain uses TRBV6-4 and TRBJ1-3, with 12 bases fitting TRBD1. CDR1 is MRHNA and CDR2 is SNTAGT in the germline V gene. V was clipped by 4 bases and J by 0 bases; unmatched bases: 10. The length of the CDR3 is 19 residues. Here the CDR3 reads CASSGNRDRGPYSGNTIYF. CDR3 bases: TGTGCCAGCAGTGGAAACCGGGACAGGGGGCCATACTCTGGAAACACCATATATTTT.

This chain links TRBV4-1 with TRBJ1-6; TRBD1 is a possible D gene (6 bases). CDR1 is MGHRA, CDR2 YSYEKL, per germline. The CDR3 runs 15 residues. Between the trimmed V and J ends, which lost 4 bases and 9 bases, there was a span of 16 bases. CDR3 sequence reads: CASSREGRGTSPLHF. The CDR3 DNA reads as TGCGCCAGCAGCCGGGAGGGCAGGGGCACTTCACCCCTCCACTTT.

The J gene is TRBJ2-1, the V gene TRBV7-9; D may be TRBD1 (5 bases). V lost 2 bases to trimming and J lost 9 bases, with 11 bases between them. The CDR3 loop spans 13 amino acids. Germline loops: CDR1 SEHNR, CDR2 FQNEAQ (reference sequence). The CDR3 DNA follows: TGTGCCAGCAGCTTACCAGGGTTTGGTGAGCAGTTCTTC. Translated, it gives CASSLPGFGEQFF. Full variable domain (outside the CDR3, taken from reference TRBV7-9 and TRBJ2-1): DTGVSQNPRHKITKRGQNVTFRCDPISEHNRLYWYRQTLGQGPEFLTYFQNEAQLEKSRLLSDRFSAERPKGSFSTLEIQRTEQGDSAMYLCASSLPGFGEQFFGPGTRLTVL.

The chain carries TRBV18 and TRBJ2-5; the match to TRBD2 covers 13 bases. Per germline, CDR1 KGHSH and CDR2 LQKENI. This CDR3 contains 16 residues. J was trimmed by 4 bases and V by 3 bases; bases with no gene match: 5. The CDR3 reads CASSPRTSGRGETQYF. The CDR3 region has the DNA TGTGCCAGCTCACCTAGGACTAGCGGGAGAGGAGAGACCCAGTACTTC.

This clone occurred once. The chain is built from TRBV28 and TRBJ2-1, with TRBD1 matching over 10 bases. Trimming at V came to 3 bases and at J to 7 bases, leaving 6 bases not matched to a gene. CDR3 length: 15 amino acids. Per germline, CDR1 MDHEN and CDR2 SYDVKM. In DNA form, the CDR3 reads TGTGCCAGCAGTTTGGCTCGACAGGGGGCTAATGAGCAGTTCTTC. Translated: CASSLARQGANEQFF.

Comment on this clone: One base away lies a much larger clone, so this may be a sequencing read error. In the same sample, other DNA sequences code for this CDR3. The genes are TRBV6-5 and TRBJ1-2; 11 bases are a match to TRBD1. Germline CDR1 is MNHEY and CDR2 is SVGAGI. CDR3 size: 14 residues. Trimming took 2 bases from V and 5 from J; bases not matched to a gene: 1. The CDR3 DNA is TGTGCCAGCAGTTACGGGACAGGGGGGTATGGCTACACCTTC. Translation gives CASSYGTGGYGYTF.

The chain links TRBV19 to TRBJ1-2; D unresolved. This CDR3 has 16 residues. Germline lookup yields CDR1 LNHDA and CDR2 SQIVND (reference sequence). Trimming left V 1 base short and J 4 bases short, with 16 bases between. DNA for the CDR3: TGTGCCAGTAGTATAGGAAGTCCCCCCCGGAGCTATGGCTACACCTTC. Amino acids: CASSIGSPPRSYGYTF.

The chain links TRBV5-5 to TRBJ2-2; TRBD1 matches at 9 bases. CDR1 and CDR2 from the germline V gene are SGHKS and YYEKEE (reference sequence). Trimming at V came to 2 bases and at J to 7 bases, leaving 6 bases not matched to a gene. The CDR3 has 15 residues. The CDR3 is CASSFDTGGYGELFF. The CDR3 DNA reads as TGTGCCAGCAGCTTCGACACAGGGGGCTACGGGGAGCTGTTTTTT. Complete variable domain (other parts from reference TRBV5-5 and TRBJ2-2): DAGVTQSPTHLIKTRGQQVTLRCSPISGHKSVSWYQQVLGQGPQFIFQYYEKEERGRGNFPDRFSARQFPNYSSELNVNALLLGDSALYLCASSFDTGGYGELFFGEGSRLTVL.

The chain joins TRBV28 to TRBJ2-7; TRBD1 aligns across 11 bases. CDR1 is MDHEN and CDR2 is SYDVKM in the germline V gene. V was clipped by 3 bases and J by 7 bases; unmatched bases: 14. CDR3 length equals 17 residues. The CDR3 protein is CASSFGAPGQGDREQYF. The CDR3, as DNA: TGTGCCAGCAGTTTCGGCGCCCCGGGACAGGGGGATAGGGAGCAGTACTTC.

This clone was recorded once. The CDR3 nucleotides are TGTGCCAGCAGTTTATCGGGAGGACAGGGTGATACCTATGGCTACACCTTC. Amino acid sequence: CASSLSGGQGDTYGYTF. The V call is TRBV28, the J call TRBJ1-2; 8 bases map to TRBD1. V was pared by 1 base and J by 4 bases, with 11 bases of the junction left unmatched. CDR1 and CDR2 (germline): MDHEN, SYDVKM. The CDR3 totals 17 residues.

The rearrangement joins TRBV20-1 to TRBJ1-2, with a tentative D call TRBD1 (6 bases). Germline values: CDR1 DFQATT, CDR2 SNEGSKA (reference sequence). V was cut by 3 bases and J by 4 bases, with 21 bases left in between. CDR3 length: 16 amino acids. CDR3 nucleotides: TGCAGTGCTAGTACTAATGGCCAGGGGATGGGCTATGGCTACACCTTC. This sequence encodes CSASTNGQGMGYGYTF.

CDR3 nucleotides: TGTGCCAGCAGCAAAGAACGGACTAGCGGGGGGGCCACGGTAGGAGAGCAGTACTTC. Protein: CASSKERTSGGATVGEQYF. The genes are TRBV21-1 and TRBJ2-7; whether TRBD2, the table's D call, matches the DNA was not checked. TRBV21-1 is a known pseudogene. The CDR3 totals 19 residues.

Here the CDR3 reads CALSGQGYYEQYF. The CDR3 region has the DNA TGTGCCCTCTCGGGACAGGGCTACTACGAGCAGTACTTC. The V and J genes are TRBV30 and TRBJ2-7; 9 positions match TRBD1. The CDR3 consists of 13 residues. CDR1 is GTSNPN and CDR2 is SVGIG in the germline V gene (reference sequence). V gave up 8 bases and J gave up 3 bases; unmatched junction bases: 8.

The chain recombines TRBV6-5 with TRBJ2-1, with D possibly being TRBD1 (5 bases). The V gene lost 2 bases and the J gene lost 2 bases, with 10 bases spanning the gap. The germline V gene encodes CDR1 MNHEY and CDR2 SVGAGI. The CDR3 runs 15 residues. The CDR3 reads CASSYGRVAYNEQFF. The CDR3, as DNA: TGTGCCAGCAGTTACGGCAGGGTCGCCTACAATGAGCAGTTCTTC.

The chain uses TRBV7-3 and TRBJ2-1; D might be TRBD1 (5 bases). CDR1 and CDR2 from the germline V gene are SGHTA and FQGTGA. V lost 4 bases, J lost 7 bases, and 14 bases lay in between. The CDR3 is made up of 14 amino acids. CDR3 loop: CASSYSKTVNEQFF. The CDR3 DNA sequence: TGTGCCAGCAGCTACTCCAAGACAGTGAATGAGCAGTTCTTC.

The chain links TRBV19 to TRBJ2-2, with D perhaps matching TRBD2 (5 bases). The CDR3 runs to 15 residues. V was cut by 4 bases and J by 8 bases, with 17 bases left in between. The V gene's germline CDR1 is LNHDA and CDR2 SQIVND (reference sequence). CDR3 loop: CASSSVLAHPGELFF. For the CDR3, the DNA is TGTGCCAGTAGTAGTGTCCTAGCCCACCCGGGGGAGCTGTTTTTT.

The chain employs TRBV24-1 and TRBJ1-2; TRBD1 aligns across 7 bases. Per germline, CDR1 KGHDR and CDR2 SFDVKD. Trimming at V came to 9 bases and at J to 4 bases, leaving 10 bases not matched to a gene. The CDR3 loop spans 14 amino acids. The CDR3 loop is CATQPRGEAYGYTF. DNA for the CDR3: TGTGCCACCCAACCCAGGGGGGAAGCCTATGGCTACACCTTC.

This clone has a single count. J is TRBJ2-5 and V is TRBV23-1; 7 bases agree with TRBD1. TRBV23-1 is given ORF status, its function remaining uncertain. The CDR3 extends over 14 amino acids. The ends lost 3 bases at V and 5 bases at J; junction bases unmatched: 6. The CDR3 loop reads CASSQTGTVETQYF. As DNA, the CDR3 is TGCGCCAGCAGTCAGACCGGGACAGTTGAGACCCAGTACTTC.

The rearrangement uses TRBV6-5 and TRBJ2-5, with a possible D match to TRBD2 (6 bases). The CDR3 runs to 13 residues. V was pared by 7 bases and J by 5 bases, with 14 bases between. CDR1 is MNHEY, CDR2 SVGAGI, per germline. The CDR3 sequence is CASTAGSWETQYF. The CDR3 nucleotides read TGTGCCAGCACCGCGGGGAGCTGGGAGACCCAGTACTTC.

The V call is TRBV6-5, the J call TRBJ1-2; the D is unclear. The V and J ends lost 6 bases and 8 bases respectively, with 22 bases between them. This CDR3 spans 15 amino acids. Germline V gene lookup returns CDR1 MNHEY and CDR2 SVGAGI. CDR3 protein: CASSPADRAGGGYTF. The CDR3 nucleotides are TGTGCCAGCAGCCCGGCGGACCGCGCCGGAGGAGGCTACACCTTC.

The V and J genes are TRBV19 and TRBJ1-2, with TRBD1 as a possible D gene (6 bases). The CDR3 covers 13 residues. Trimming took 7 bases from V and 7 from J, leaving 16 bases between them. Germline V gives CDR1 LNHDA, CDR2 SQIVND (reference sequence). In DNA, the CDR3 is TGTGCCAGTAATAGGGGGATTCTTCGTGGCTACACCTTC. Protein: CASNRGILRGYTF.

J is TRBJ2-5 and V is TRBV18; TRBD2 matches 10 bases. Germline assignment: CDR1 KGHSH and CDR2 LQKENI. The CDR3 consists of 15 residues. V was pared by 3 bases and J by 5 bases, with 6 bases of the junction left unmatched. The CDR3 coding sequence is TGTGCCAGCTCACCTCTAGCGGGAGCCCCGGAGACCCAGTACTTC. Translation gives CASSPLAGAPETQYF.